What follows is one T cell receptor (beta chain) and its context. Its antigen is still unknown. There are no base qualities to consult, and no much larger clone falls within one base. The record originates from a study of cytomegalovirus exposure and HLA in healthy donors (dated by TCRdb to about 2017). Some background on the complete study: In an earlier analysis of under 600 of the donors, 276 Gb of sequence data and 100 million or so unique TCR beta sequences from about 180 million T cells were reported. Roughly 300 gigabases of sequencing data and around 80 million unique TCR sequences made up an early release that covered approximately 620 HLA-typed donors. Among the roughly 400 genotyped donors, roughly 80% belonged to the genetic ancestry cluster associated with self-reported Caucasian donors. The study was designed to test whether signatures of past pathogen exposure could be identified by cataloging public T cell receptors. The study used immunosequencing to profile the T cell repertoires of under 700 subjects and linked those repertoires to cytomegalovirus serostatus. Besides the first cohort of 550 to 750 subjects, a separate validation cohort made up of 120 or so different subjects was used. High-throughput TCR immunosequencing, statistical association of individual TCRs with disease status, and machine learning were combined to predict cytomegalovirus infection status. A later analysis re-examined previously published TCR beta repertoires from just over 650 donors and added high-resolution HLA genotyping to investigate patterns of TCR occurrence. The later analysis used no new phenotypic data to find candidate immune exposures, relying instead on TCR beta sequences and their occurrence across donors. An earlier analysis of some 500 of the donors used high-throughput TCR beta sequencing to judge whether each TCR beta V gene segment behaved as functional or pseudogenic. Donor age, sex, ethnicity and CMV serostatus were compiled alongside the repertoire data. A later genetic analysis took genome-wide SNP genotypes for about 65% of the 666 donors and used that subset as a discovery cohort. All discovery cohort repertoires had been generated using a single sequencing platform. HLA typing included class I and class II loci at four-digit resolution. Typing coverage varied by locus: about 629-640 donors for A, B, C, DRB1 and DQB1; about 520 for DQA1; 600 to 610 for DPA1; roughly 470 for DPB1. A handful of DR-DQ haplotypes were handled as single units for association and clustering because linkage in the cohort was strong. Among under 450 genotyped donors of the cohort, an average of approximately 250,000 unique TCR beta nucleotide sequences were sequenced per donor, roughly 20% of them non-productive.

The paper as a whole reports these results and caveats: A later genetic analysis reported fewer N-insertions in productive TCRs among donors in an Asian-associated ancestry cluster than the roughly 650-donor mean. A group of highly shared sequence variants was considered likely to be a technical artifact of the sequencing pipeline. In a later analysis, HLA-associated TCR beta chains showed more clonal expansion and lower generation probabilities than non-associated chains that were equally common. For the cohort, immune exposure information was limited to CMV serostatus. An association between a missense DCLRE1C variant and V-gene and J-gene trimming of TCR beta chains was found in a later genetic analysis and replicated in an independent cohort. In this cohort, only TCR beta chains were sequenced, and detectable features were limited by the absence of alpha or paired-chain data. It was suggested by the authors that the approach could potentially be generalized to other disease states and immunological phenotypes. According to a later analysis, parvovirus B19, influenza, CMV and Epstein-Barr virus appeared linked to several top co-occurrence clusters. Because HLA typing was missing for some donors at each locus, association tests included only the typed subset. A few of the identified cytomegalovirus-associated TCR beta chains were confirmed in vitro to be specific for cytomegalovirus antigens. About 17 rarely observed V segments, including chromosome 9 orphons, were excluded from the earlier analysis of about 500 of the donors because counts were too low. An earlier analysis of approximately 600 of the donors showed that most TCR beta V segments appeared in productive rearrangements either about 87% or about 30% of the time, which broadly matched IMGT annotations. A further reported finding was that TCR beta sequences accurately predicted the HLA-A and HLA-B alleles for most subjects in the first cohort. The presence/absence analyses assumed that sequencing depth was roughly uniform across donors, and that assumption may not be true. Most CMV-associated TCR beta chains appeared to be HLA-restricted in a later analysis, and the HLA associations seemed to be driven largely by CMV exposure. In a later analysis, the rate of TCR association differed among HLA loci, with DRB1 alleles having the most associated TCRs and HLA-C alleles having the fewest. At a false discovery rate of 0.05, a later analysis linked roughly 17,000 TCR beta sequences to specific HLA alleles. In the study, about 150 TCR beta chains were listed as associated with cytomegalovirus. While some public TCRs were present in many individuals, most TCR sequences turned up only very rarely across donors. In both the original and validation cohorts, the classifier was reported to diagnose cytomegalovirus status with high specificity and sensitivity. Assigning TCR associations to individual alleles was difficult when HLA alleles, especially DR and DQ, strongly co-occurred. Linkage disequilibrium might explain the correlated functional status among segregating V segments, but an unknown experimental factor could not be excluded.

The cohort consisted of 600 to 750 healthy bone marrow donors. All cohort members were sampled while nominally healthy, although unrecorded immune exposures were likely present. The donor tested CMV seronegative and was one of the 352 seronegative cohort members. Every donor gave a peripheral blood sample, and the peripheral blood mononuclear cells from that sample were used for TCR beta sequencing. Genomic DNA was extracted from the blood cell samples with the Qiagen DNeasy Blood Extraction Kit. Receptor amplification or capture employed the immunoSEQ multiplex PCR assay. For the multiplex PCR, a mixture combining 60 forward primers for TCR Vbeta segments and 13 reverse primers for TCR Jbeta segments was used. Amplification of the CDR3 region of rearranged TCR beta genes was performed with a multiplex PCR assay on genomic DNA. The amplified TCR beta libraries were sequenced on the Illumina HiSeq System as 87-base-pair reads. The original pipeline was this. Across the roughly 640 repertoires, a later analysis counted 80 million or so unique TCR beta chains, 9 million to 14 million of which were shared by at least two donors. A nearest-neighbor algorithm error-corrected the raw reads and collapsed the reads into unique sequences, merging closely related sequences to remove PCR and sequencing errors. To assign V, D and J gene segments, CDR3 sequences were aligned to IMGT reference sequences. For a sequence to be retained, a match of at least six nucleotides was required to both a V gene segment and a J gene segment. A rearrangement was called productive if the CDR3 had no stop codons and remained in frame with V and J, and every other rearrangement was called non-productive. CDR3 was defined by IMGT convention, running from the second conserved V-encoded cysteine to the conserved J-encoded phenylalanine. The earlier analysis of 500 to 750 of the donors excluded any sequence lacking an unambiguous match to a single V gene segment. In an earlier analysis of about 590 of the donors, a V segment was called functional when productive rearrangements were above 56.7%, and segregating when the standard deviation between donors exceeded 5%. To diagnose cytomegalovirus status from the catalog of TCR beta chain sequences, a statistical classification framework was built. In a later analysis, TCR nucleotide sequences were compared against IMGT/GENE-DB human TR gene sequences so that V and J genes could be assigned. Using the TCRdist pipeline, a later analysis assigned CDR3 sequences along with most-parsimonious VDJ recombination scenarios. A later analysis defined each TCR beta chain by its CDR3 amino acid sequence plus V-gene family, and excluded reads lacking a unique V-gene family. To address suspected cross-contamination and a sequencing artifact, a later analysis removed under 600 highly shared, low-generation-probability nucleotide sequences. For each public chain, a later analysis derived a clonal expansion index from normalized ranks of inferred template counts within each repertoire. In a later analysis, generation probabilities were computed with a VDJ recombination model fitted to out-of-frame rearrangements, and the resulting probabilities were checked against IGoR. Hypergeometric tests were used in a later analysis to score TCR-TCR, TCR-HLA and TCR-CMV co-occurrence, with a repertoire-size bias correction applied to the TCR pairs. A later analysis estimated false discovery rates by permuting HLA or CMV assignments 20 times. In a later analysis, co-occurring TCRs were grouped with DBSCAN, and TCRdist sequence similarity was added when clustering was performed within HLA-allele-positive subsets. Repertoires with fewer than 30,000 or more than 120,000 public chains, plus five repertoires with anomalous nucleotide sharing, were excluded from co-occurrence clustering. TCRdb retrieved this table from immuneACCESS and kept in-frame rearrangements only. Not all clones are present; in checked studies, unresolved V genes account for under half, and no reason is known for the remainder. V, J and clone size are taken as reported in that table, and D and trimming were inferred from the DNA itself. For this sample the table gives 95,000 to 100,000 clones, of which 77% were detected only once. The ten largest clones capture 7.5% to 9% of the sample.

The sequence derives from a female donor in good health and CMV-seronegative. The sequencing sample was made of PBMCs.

The CDR3 region has the sequence CASSLGGRYTEAFF. The DNA reads as follows: TGTGCCAGCAGTTTAGGAGGGAGATACACTGAAGCTTTCTTT. The sequence joins TRBV28 to TRBJ1-1; a confident D gene designation cannot be given. Reading the germline V gene gives CDR1 MDHEN and CDR2 SYDVKM. Trimming removed 2 bases from V and 3 bases from J, leaving 10 bases between the germline ends. The CDR3, from cysteine to phenylalanine, totals 14 residues. CDR3 DNA is the only sequence kept; it has 42 bases, read in frame from the first base.